Shown below are 16 T cell receptor beta chains from a single sample sequenced in a study of PD-1 blockade in classical Hodgkin lymphoma. Time point: newly diagnosed, previously untreated cHL patient sample. Magnetic negative selection of thawed PBMCs yielded the CD8+ T cells. TCRdb keeps only in-frame clones here, not all; method: immunoSEQ multiplex PCR. The sample consists of some 15,000 clones, about 90% of them appearing once. What was sequenced was CD8+ T cells from blood. Receptors originate from a human donor with classical Hodgkin lymphoma.

This sequence joins TRBV6-5 and TRBJ1-5; D remains unclear. This CDR3 is 15 amino acids long. Trimming pared 2 bases from V and 5 bases from J, leaving 13 bases between. CDR1 is MNHEY, CDR2 SVGAGI, per germline. The CDR3 nucleotides are TGTGCCAGCAGTTACGGTGAAGGCATCGATCAGCCCCAGCATTTT. It codes for CASSYGEGIDQPQHF.

The J gene is TRBJ2-2, the V gene TRBV6-4; 10 bases agree with TRBD2. The J segment lost 3 bases and the V segment lost 2 bases, leaving 6 bases of the junction unmatched. Germline CDR1 and CDR2: MRHNA and SNTAGT. This CDR3 has 17 residues. CDR3 region: CASSDAPLAGYTGELFF. The CDR3 DNA reads as TGTGCCAGCAGTGACGCCCCACTAGCGGGGTACACCGGGGAGCTGTTTTTT.

The V and J genes are TRBV21-1 and TRBJ2-3; no DNA check was done on the table's D call, TRBD2. TRBV21-1 is tagged as a pseudogene. There are 14 residues in the CDR3. CDR3 bases: TGTGCCAGCAGCAAAGGAGGCGGCACAGATACGCAGTATTTT. Its translation is CASSKGGGTDTQYF.

The chain recombines TRBV19 with TRBJ1-1, with D perhaps TRBD1 (6 bases). In germline, CDR1 is LNHDA, CDR2 SQIVND (reference sequence). This CDR3 contains 13 residues. With 4 bases removed from V and 8 bases from J, the gap between germline ends came to 14 bases. The CDR3 spells CASSNRLGAEAFF. CDR3 nucleotide sequence: TGTGCCAGTAGTAATCGTTTGGGGGCGGAAGCTTTCTTT.

This clone occurred once. CDR3 DNA sequence: TGTGCCAGCAGCTTGGCGCGTCTCTACGAGCAGTACTTC. Encoded protein: CASSLARLYEQYF. The rearrangement uses TRBV5-5 and TRBJ2-7; D not resolved. The CDR3 totals 13 residues. From germline, CDR1 is SGHKS and CDR2 YYEKEE (reference sequence). V gave up 0 bases and J gave up 3 bases, with 7 bases separating them.

This clone was seen more than once but under ten times. The V gene is TRBV7-9, the J gene TRBJ2-1; D uncertain. The CDR3 covers 16 residues. Looked up from germline, CDR1 is SEHNR and CDR2 is FQNEAQ (reference sequence). V shed 7 bases and J shed 0 bases, with 16 bases lying between them. CDR3 DNA: TGTGCCAGCACCCCAGTCCAGTCACGCTCCTACAATGAGCAGTTCTTC. It codes for CASTPVQSRSYNEQFF.

The count of this clone is one. This chain joins TRBV27 and TRBJ2-3, with no clear D. The CDR3 contains 15 residues. The V end lost 5 bases, the J end lost 2 bases, and 14 bases lay between the germline ends. Per the germline V gene, CDR1 is MNHEY and CDR2 is SMNVEV (reference sequence). CDR3 loop: CASSPRFRHTDTQYF. In DNA form, the CDR3 reads TGTGCCAGCAGTCCCCGGTTTCGGCACACAGATACGCAGTATTTT.

As to this clone: One junction end does not reproduce the germline sequence, and a read error may be involved. The rearrangement links TRBV27 to TRBJ2-7; D might be TRBD2 (6 bases). Germline-derived CDR1 and CDR2 are MNHEY and SMNVEV (reference sequence). This CDR3 comprises 15 residues. This CDR3 reads CASTPGTLLGGEQHF. The CDR3 region has the DNA TGTGCCAGCACCCCCGGGACCCTCCTCGGGGGTGAGCAGCACTTC.

Here the CDR3 reads CASSLSRAAGNTIYF. CDR3 bases: TGTGCCAGCAGTTTATCGCGGGCAGCTGGAAACACCATATATTTT. The chain carries TRBV27 and TRBJ1-3; D is unresolved. This CDR3 has 15 residues. The germline V gene has CDR1 MNHEY and CDR2 SMNVEV (reference sequence). The ends were cut back, 0 bases at V and 2 bases at J, with 8 bases in the middle.

This chain uses TRBV5-4 with TRBJ1-1; no clear D. Germline-derived CDR1 and CDR2 are SGHNT and YYREEE (reference sequence). V was trimmed by 1 base and J by 3 bases, leaving 7 bases between them. The CDR3 extends over 13 amino acids. In DNA form, the CDR3 reads TGTGCCAGCAGCTTGAAAAGCCACACTGAAGCTTTCTTT. Amino acids: CASSLKSHTEAFF.

The chain carries TRBV27 and TRBJ1-5, with D unclear. The CDR3 runs 15 residues. The V gene lost 8 bases and the J gene lost 6 bases, with 20 bases spanning the gap. Per germline, CDR1 MNHEY and CDR2 SMNVEV (reference sequence). This chain's CDR3 is CASGRSPGDGQPQHF. The CDR3 DNA reads TGTGCCAGCGGACGGTCTCCTGGGGATGGTCAGCCCCAGCATTTT.

The chain has TRBV9 and TRBJ2-1; TRBD1 matches at 11 bases. The ends lost 0 bases at V and 6 bases at J; junction bases unmatched: 2. The germline V gene has CDR1 SGDLS and CDR2 YYNGEE. The CDR3 extends over 15 amino acids. The CDR3 DNA follows: TGTGCCAGCAGCGTAGATGGGACAGGGGGCAATGAGCAGTTCTTC. It specifies CASSVDGTGGNEQFF.

The rearrangement joins TRBV9 to TRBJ2-7; the match to TRBD2 covers 7 bases. V was clipped by 0 bases and J by 2 bases; unmatched bases: 11. The CDR3 consists of 17 residues. Germline lookup yields CDR1 SGDLS and CDR2 YYNGEE. This chain's CDR3 is CASSVEGLPQPPYEQYV. Written as DNA, the CDR3 is TGTGCCAGCAGCGTAGAGGGACTACCTCAGCCTCCCTACGAGCAGTACGTC.

The chain uses TRBV18 and TRBJ2-5; 14 bases match TRBD2. The CDR3 is made up of 15 amino acids. V lost 6 bases, J lost 5 bases, and 5 bases stayed unmatched. Germline CDR1 is KGHSH and CDR2 is LQKENI. CDR3 region: CASSTSGRGTETQYF. The CDR3, as DNA: TGTGCCAGCTCGACTAGCGGGAGGGGGACCGAGACCCAGTACTTC.

With respect to this clone: A read error may account for a junction end that differs from germline. The rearrangement uses TRBV10-3 and TRBJ2-1; TRBD2 agrees at 11 bases. Germline CDR1 ENHRY, CDR2 SYGVKD. CDR3 length: 17 amino acids. CDR3 sequence (DNA): TGTGCCAGCAGTTTGTTGGGACTAGCGGAGCAGAGGAGTGAGCAGTTCTTC. It translates to CASSLLGLAEQRSEQFF.

J is TRBJ2-7 and V is TRBV7-9; 7 bases agree with TRBD2. With 5 bases clipped from V and 5 bases from J, the junction kept 6 bases outside the gene matches. Looked up from germline, CDR1 is SEHNR and CDR2 is FQNEAQ (reference sequence). This CDR3 is built from 13 residues. CDR3 sequence (DNA): TGTGCCAGCAGCCCGGTGGCGGGGGACGAGCAGTACGTC. As protein: CASSPVAGDEQYV.